One sample yielded the 25 T cell receptor beta chains listed below, sequenced in a study of monozygotic twins with inflammatory bowel disease. TCRdb reworked the 5' RACE reads into one entry per CDR3 protein, no DNA. The sample has about 350,000 distinct CDR3 sequences, and its top ten clones hold around 2%. What was sequenced was blood. The origin of the receptors is a human donor with ulcerative colitis or Crohn's disease, or a healthy co-twin of an affected twin (not recorded which).

V is TRBV4-1 and J is TRBJ1-1; lacking DNA, the TRBD1 call made by TCRdb goes unchecked. Germline CDR1 reads MGHRA; CDR2 reads YSYEKL. CDR3 length: 15 amino acids. This CDR3 reads CASSQTGTANTEAFF.

The V gene is TRBV5-1, the J gene TRBJ1-1; the TCRdb call, TRBD1, lacks DNA for checking. The CDR3 runs 14 residues. Germline-derived CDR1 and CDR2 are SGHRS and YFSETQ. CDR3 in amino acids: CASSTTGVNTEAFF.

The chain has TRBV18 and TRBJ2-7; TCRdb indicates TRBD1, and absent DNA this call remains unverified. This CDR3 comprises 13 residues. Germline loops: CDR1 KGHSH, CDR2 LQKENI. The CDR3 is CASSPPGRGEQYF.

The chain couples TRBV3-1 to TRBJ2-2. The CDR3 loop spans 14 amino acids. CDR1 and CDR2 (germline): LGHDT, YNNKEL (reference sequence). The CDR3 sequence: CASSQMGITGELFF.

The V and J genes are TRBV18 and TRBJ1-6; TCRdb's D call, TRBD1, is unchecked because there is no DNA. Per the germline V gene, CDR1 is KGHSH and CDR2 is LQKENI. The CDR3 totals 14 residues. The CDR3 loop reads CASSPGQGGSPLHF. Full variable domain (missing parts from reference TRBV18 and TRBJ1-6): NAGVMQNPRHLVRRRGQEARLRCSPMKGHSHVYWYRQLPEEGLKFMVYLQKENIIDESGMPKERFSAEFPKEGPSILRIQQVVRGDSAAYFCASSPGQGGSPLHFGNGTRLTVT.

This chain connects TRBV30 to TRBJ2-7. In germline, CDR1 is GTSNPN, CDR2 SVGIG (reference sequence). The CDR3 has 13 residues. The CDR3 protein is CACKIDRSYEQYF.

V usage is TRBV25-1 and J usage is TRBJ1-2. CDR1 and CDR2 from the germline V gene are MGHDK and SYGVNS. The CDR3 contains 12 residues. The CDR3 sequence: CASSEQPYGYTF.

The V and J genes are TRBV7-9 and TRBJ2-5. Germline loops: CDR1 SEHNR, CDR2 FQNEAQ (reference sequence). The CDR3 has 12 amino acids. The CDR3 region is CASSTHGETQYF.

The genes are TRBV14 and TRBJ2-1; TCRdb indicates TRBD1, and absent DNA this call remains unverified. This CDR3 has 14 residues. Germline assignment: CDR1 SGHDN and CDR2 FVKESK. The CDR3 here is CASSRTGWGNEQFF.

The chain recombines TRBV11-2 with TRBJ2-4. This CDR3 spans 13 amino acids. Germline CDR1 is SGHAT and CDR2 is FQNNGV. CDR3 amino acids: CASSLEGSSIQYF.

The chain uses TRBV2 and TRBJ2-7; no DNA is available, so the TRBD2 call from TCRdb remains unchecked. The CDR3 contains 13 residues. The germline gives CDR1 SNHLY, CDR2 FYNNEI. The CDR3 reads CASKGTSASRQYF.

The CDR3 sequence: CASSPDLGAHTEAFF. The chain uses TRBV5-1 and TRBJ1-1; there is no DNA to check the TCRdb D call of TRBD1. CDR3 length equals 15 residues. Germline CDR1 reads SGHRS; CDR2 reads YFSETQ.

The chain couples TRBV24-1 to TRBJ2-1; the TCRdb call, TRBD2, lacks DNA for checking. The germline V gene encodes CDR1 KGHDR and CDR2 SFDVKD. CDR3 length: 16 residues. The CDR3 spells CATSDLGTSGDNVQFF.

The chain couples TRBV29-1 to TRBJ2-7. Germline assignment: CDR1 SQVTM and CDR2 ANQGSEA. CDR3 size: 12 residues. CDR3: CSVAAASYEQYF.

The chain recombines TRBV9 with TRBJ2-5; TCRdb names TRBD2, which stays unverified in the absence of DNA. The germline CDR1 and CDR2 sequences are SGDLS and YYNGEE. This CDR3 contains 16 residues. CDR3 residues: CASSVEGLGSGETQYF.

The chain has TRBV4-2 and TRBJ2-3; TCRdb indicates TRBD1, and absent DNA this call remains unverified. Germline V lookup: CDR1 LGHNA, CDR2 YNFKEQ. CDR3 length: 17 amino acids. CDR3 residues: CASSQDTGPGGADTQYF.

The chain uses TRBV2 and TRBJ2-2. Germline CDR1 is SNHLY and CDR2 is FYNNEI. The CDR3 consists of 14 residues. CDR3 loop: CASSEYVQPGELFF.

This chain links TRBV5-1 with TRBJ1-5; TCRdb calls TRBD1, which cannot be checked without DNA. In germline, CDR1 is SGHRS, CDR2 YFSETQ. The CDR3 contains 15 residues. The CDR3 spells CASSLAAGLGQPQHF.

The rearrangement joins TRBV15 to TRBJ1-4. Per the germline V gene, CDR1 is LNHNV and CDR2 is YYDKDF (reference sequence). This CDR3 comprises 16 residues. The CDR3 reads CATSRDSWEDNEKLFF.

The genes are TRBV6-2 or TRBV6-3 and TRBJ2-1; TCRdb's D call of TRBD2 is untestable without DNA. There are 15 residues in the CDR3. Germline assignment: CDR1 MNHEY and CDR2 SVGEGT. The chain's CDR3 is CASSHQLATYNEQFF.

V is TRBV20-1 and J is TRBJ2-7; absent DNA, TCRdb's TRBD2 call cannot be checked. There are 14 residues in the CDR3. Germline lookup yields CDR1 DFQATT and CDR2 SNEGSKA (reference sequence). CDR3 sequence: CSARTSGSIYEQYF.

The rearrangement links TRBV29-1 to TRBJ2-1; the TCRdb D gene call, TRBD2, has no DNA to confirm it. From germline, CDR1 is SQVTM and CDR2 ANQGSEA. The CDR3 loop spans 15 amino acids. The CDR3 spells CSVVLSGSSYNEQFF.

V usage is TRBV7-9 and J usage is TRBJ2-7; as DNA is missing, the TRBD1 call by TCRdb cannot be tested. The CDR3 has 14 amino acids. CDR1 is SEHNR, CDR2 FQNEAQ, per germline (reference sequence). The CDR3 loop reads CASSFPQGAGEQYF.

The rearrangement joins TRBV28 to TRBJ1-3. This CDR3 contains 15 residues. CDR1 is MDHEN, CDR2 SYDVKM, per germline. The CDR3: CASSPLRGGWNTIYF.

The genes are TRBV28 and TRBJ1-2; TCRdb returns TRBD1, unconfirmable since there is no DNA. In germline, CDR1 is MDHEN, CDR2 SYDVKM. The CDR3 has 16 residues. The CDR3 is CASSLNRRQDNYGYTF.